Listed below are T cell receptor beta chains from one sample, sequenced in a study of blood T cell repertoires in COVID-19. TCRdb keeps only in-frame clones here, not all; method: immunoSEQ multiplex PCR. The top ten hold 2.6% of the sample, which has roughly 80,000 clones, roughly nine tenths seen once. Sample: peripheral blood. The receptors shown here come from a man aged 50 to 59 with COVID-19, enrolled during active disease. CDR3s include the opening cysteine and the closing phenylalanine or tryptophan. D genes are given only for firm matches. Expanded clones are given a class, and other clones once, few, many or no size at all.

clone_size: once; d_call: -; v_call: TRBV2; j_call: TRBJ1-2; cdr3_aa: CASSEAGIRDYTF; cdr3_nt: TGTGCCAGCAGTGAAGCCGGGATACGGGACTACACCTTC
clone_size: few; d_call: -; v_call: TRBV4-1; j_call: TRBJ1-3; cdr3_aa: CASSLGLGLTGNTIYF; cdr3_nt: TGCGCCAGCAGCCTCGGACTCGGACTAACTGGAAACACCATATATTTT
clone_size: -; d_call: TRBD2; v_call: TRBV28; j_call: TRBJ2-2; cdr3_aa: CASRGGGRAFRELFF; cdr3_nt: TGTGCCAGCAGAGGTGGCGGGAGGGCCTTTAGGGAGCTGTTTTTT
clone_size: -; d_call: -; v_call: TRBV5-1; j_call: TRBJ2-6; cdr3_aa: CASSSQASGANVLTF; cdr3_nt: TGCGCCAGCAGCTCCCAGGCTTCTGGGGCCAACGTCCTGACTTTC
clone_size: -; d_call: TRBD2; v_call: TRBV6-4; j_call: TRBJ2-1; cdr3_aa: CASSATSGSYNEQFF; cdr3_nt: TGTGCCAGCAGTGCGACTAGCGGGAGCTACAATGAGCAGTTCTTC
clone_size: once; d_call: TRBD1; v_call: TRBV6-2/TRBV6-3; j_call: TRBJ2-3; cdr3_aa: CASSWGQGGGTQYF; cdr3_nt: TGTGCCAGCAGTTGGGGACAGGGAGGTGGGACGCAGTATTTT
clone_size: -; d_call: TRBD2; v_call: TRBV11-3; j_call: TRBJ2-2; cdr3_aa: CASSLTLAGGTGELFF; cdr3_nt: TGTGCCAGCAGCCTAACGCTAGCGGGAGGGACCGGGGAGCTGTTTTTT
clone_size: -; d_call: -; v_call: TRBV10-3; j_call: TRBJ1-6; cdr3_aa: CAISPLQGNNSPLHF; cdr3_nt: TGTGCCATCAGCCCCCTACAGGGAAATAATTCACCCCTCCACTTT
clone_size: -; d_call: -; v_call: TRBV30; j_call: TRBJ2-7; cdr3_aa: CAWSRGYEQYF; cdr3_nt: TGTGCCTGGAGCCGGGGATACGAGCAGTACTTC
clone_size: -; d_call: TRBD2; v_call: TRBV9; j_call: TRBJ2-2; cdr3_aa: CASSGSGVTGELFF; cdr3_nt: TGTGCCAGCAGCGGTAGCGGGGTCACCGGGGAGCTGTTTTTT
clone_size: -; d_call: TRBD1; v_call: TRBV10-3; j_call: TRBJ2-1; cdr3_aa: CAISPGTGSDEQFF; cdr3_nt: TGTGCCATCAGTCCCGGGACAGGGAGCGATGAGCAGTTCTTC
clone_size: -; d_call: TRBD2; v_call: TRBV7-9; j_call: TRBJ2-7; cdr3_aa: CASSPGTSGSYEQYF; cdr3_nt: TGTGCCAGCAGCCCAGGGACTAGCGGGAGCTACGAGCAGTACTTC
clone_size: -; d_call: TRBD1; v_call: TRBV6-6; j_call: TRBJ2-1; cdr3_aa: CASSPGDRGSEQFF; cdr3_nt: TGTGCCAGCAGTCCTGGAGACAGGGGAAGCGAGCAGTTCTTC
clone_size: -; d_call: -; v_call: TRBV28; j_call: TRBJ2-2; cdr3_aa: CASRPGTGELFF; cdr3_nt: TGTGCCAGCAGGCCCGGGACCGGGGAGCTGTTTTTT
clone_size: few; d_call: -; v_call: TRBV7-9; j_call: TRBJ2-1; cdr3_aa: CASSFWSSGYNEQFF; cdr3_nt: TGTGCCAGCAGCTTCTGGAGTTCCGGTTACAATGAGCAGTTCTTC
clone_size: -; d_call: -; v_call: TRBV27; j_call: TRBJ2-5; cdr3_aa: CASSPRDNQETQYF; cdr3_nt: TGTGCCAGCAGTCCCCGGGACAACCAAGAGACCCAGTACTTC
clone_size: -; d_call: TRBD2; v_call: TRBV5-6; j_call: TRBJ2-5; cdr3_aa: CASSLAGTSRLEETQYF; cdr3_nt: TGTGCCAGCAGCTTGGCCGGGACTAGCCGATTGGAAGAGACCCAGTACTTC
clone_size: -; d_call: TRBD1; v_call: TRBV6-2/TRBV6-3; j_call: TRBJ2-3; cdr3_aa: CASSRQGVRDTQYF; cdr3_nt: TGTGCCAGCAGTCGACAGGGGGTGAGAGATACGCAGTATTTT
clone_size: once; d_call: TRBD1; v_call: TRBV7-9; j_call: TRBJ2-7; cdr3_aa: CASSSDRGWGDEQYF; cdr3_nt: TGTGCCAGCAGCTCCGACAGGGGCTGGGGGGACGAGCAGTACTTC
clone_size: -; d_call: TRBD1; v_call: TRBV15; j_call: TRBJ1-1; cdr3_aa: CATSRDGTAVWEAFF; cdr3_nt: TGTGCCACCAGCAGAGACGGGACAGCCGTCTGGGAAGCTTTCTTT
clone_size: -; d_call: -; v_call: TRBV9; j_call: TRBJ1-2; cdr3_aa: CASSTWDTNYGYTF; cdr3_nt: TGTGCCAGCAGCACCTGGGACACTAACTATGGCTACACCTTC
clone_size: once; d_call: TRBD2; v_call: TRBV5-4; j_call: TRBJ2-3; cdr3_aa: CASSDGTSFTDTQYF; cdr3_nt: TGTGCCAGCTCAGATGGGACTAGTTTCACAGATACGCAGTATTTT
clone_size: -; d_call: TRBD1; v_call: TRBV3-1/TRBV3-2; j_call: TRBJ2-3; cdr3_aa: CASSQDLAGGADTQYF; cdr3_nt: TGCGCCAGCAGCCAAGATTTGGCAGGGGGTGCAGATACGCAGTATTTT
clone_size: few; d_call: TRBD2; v_call: TRBV5-1; j_call: TRBJ2-1; cdr3_aa: CASSPSGREGNEQFF; cdr3_nt: TGCGCCAGCAGCCCCTCGGGGAGGGAGGGAAATGAGCAGTTCTTC
clone_size: -; d_call: -; v_call: TRBV30; j_call: TRBJ2-3; cdr3_aa: CAWNGFRSTDTQYF; cdr3_nt: TGTGCCTGGAACGGTTTCCGTAGCACAGATACGCAGTATTTT
clone_size: -; d_call: TRBD2; v_call: TRBV27; j_call: TRBJ2-1; cdr3_aa: CASSFGGSAYNEQFF; cdr3_nt: TGTGCCAGCAGTTTTGGCGGGAGCGCCTACAATGAGCAGTTCTTC
clone_size: -; d_call: -; v_call: TRBV7-6; j_call: TRBJ2-1; cdr3_aa: CASSLGGRAPHNEQFF; cdr3_nt: TGTGCCAGCAGCTTAGGGGGCCGGGCCCCTCATAATGAGCAGTTCTTC
clone_size: -; d_call: TRBD2; v_call: TRBV7-9; j_call: TRBJ2-5; cdr3_aa: CASSPGTSGTGETQYF; cdr3_nt: TGTGCCAGCAGCCCCGGGACTAGCGGCACCGGGGAGACCCAGTACTTC
clone_size: -; d_call: -; v_call: TRBV5-1; j_call: TRBJ2-3; cdr3_aa: CASSLASSSTDTQYF; cdr3_nt: TGCGCCAGCAGCTTGGCTTCGAGTAGCACAGATACGCAGTATTTT
clone_size: -; d_call: TRBD1; v_call: TRBV30; j_call: TRBJ1-4; cdr3_aa: CAWRRTGGSEKLFF; cdr3_nt: TGTGCCTGGAGGAGGACAGGGGGAAGTGAAAAACTGTTTTTT
clone_size: -; d_call: -; v_call: TRBV5-1; j_call: TRBJ2-1; cdr3_aa: CASSLVGFSEGKYNEQFF; cdr3_nt: TGCGCCAGCAGCTTGGTCGGGTTCTCGGAGGGAAAATACAATGAGCAGTTCTTC
clone_size: -; d_call: TRBD1; v_call: TRBV10-3; j_call: TRBJ1-2; cdr3_aa: CAISTDREEFGYTF; cdr3_nt: TGTGCCATCAGTACCGACAGGGAGGAGTTTGGCTACACCTTC
clone_size: few; d_call: -; v_call: TRBV6-6; j_call: TRBJ2-6; cdr3_aa: CASSPRVIGTLSGANVLTF; cdr3_nt: TGTGCCAGCAGTCCCAGGGTGATTGGTACTCTCTCTGGGGCCAACGTCCTGACTTTC
clone_size: -; d_call: -; v_call: TRBV7-3; j_call: TRBJ2-2; cdr3_aa: CASSPTAISNTGELFF; cdr3_nt: TGTGCCAGCAGCCCAACAGCTATCTCGAACACCGGGGAGCTGTTTTTT
clone_size: -; d_call: -; v_call: TRBV5-1; j_call: TRBJ2-1; cdr3_aa: CASSSGLASYNEQFF; cdr3_nt: TGCGCCAGCAGCTCAGGCCTAGCCTCCTACAATGAGCAGTTCTTC
clone_size: -; d_call: -; v_call: TRBV5-1; j_call: TRBJ1-1; cdr3_aa: CASSLAGWSEAFF; cdr3_nt: TGCGCCAGCAGCTTGGCAGGATGGTCTGAAGCTTTCTTT
clone_size: -; d_call: TRBD2; v_call: TRBV28; j_call: TRBJ2-7; cdr3_aa: CASSPGTSGSYEQYF; cdr3_nt: TGTGCCAGCAGCCCCGGGACTAGCGGGAGCTACGAGCAGTACTTC
clone_size: -; d_call: -; v_call: TRBV6-2/TRBV6-3; j_call: TRBJ2-3; cdr3_aa: CASSYGGELKLGTQYF; cdr3_nt: TGTGCCAGCAGTTACGGAGGGGAGCTCAAGTTAGGTACGCAGTATTTT
clone_size: -; d_call: TRBD1; v_call: TRBV30; j_call: TRBJ1-6; cdr3_aa: CAWSSNRQGLSNSPLHF; cdr3_nt: TGTGCCTGGAGTTCTAACCGACAGGGTTTGAGCAATTCACCCCTCCACTTT
clone_size: -; d_call: TRBD1; v_call: TRBV3-1/TRBV3-2; j_call: TRBJ2-5; cdr3_aa: CASSLLGRQGASETQYF; cdr3_nt: TGTGCCAGCAGCCTCCTAGGAAGACAGGGGGCTTCAGAGACCCAGTACTTC
clone_size: -; d_call: -; v_call: TRBV14; j_call: TRBJ1-3; cdr3_aa: CASSLNAGSGNTIYF; cdr3_nt: TGTGCCAGCAGCCTCAATGCCGGCTCTGGAAACACCATATATTTT
clone_size: -; d_call: -; v_call: TRBV6-5; j_call: TRBJ1-6; cdr3_aa: CASSPQGQNSPLHF; cdr3_nt: TGTGCCAGCAGTCCCCAGGGCCAGAATTCACCCCTCCACTTT
clone_size: -; d_call: -; v_call: TRBV6-2/TRBV6-3; j_call: TRBJ1-1; cdr3_aa: CASSYLVGQEAFF; cdr3_nt: TGTGCCAGCAGTTACCTAGTGGGGCAAGAAGCTTTCTTT
clone_size: -; d_call: -; v_call: TRBV7-9; j_call: TRBJ1-2; cdr3_aa: CASSTTGPYYYGYTF; cdr3_nt: TGTGCCAGCAGCACTACAGGGCCCTATTATTATGGCTACACCTTC
clone_size: once; d_call: TRBD1; v_call: TRBV6-5; j_call: TRBJ1-4; cdr3_aa: CASRPGDRGKKLFF; cdr3_nt: TGTGCCAGCAGACCCGGGGACAGGGGGAAGAAACTGTTTTTT
clone_size: once; d_call: -; v_call: TRBV29-1; j_call: TRBJ2-3; cdr3_aa: CSVDGEMDTQYF; cdr3_nt: TGCAGCGTTGACGGGGAGATGGATACGCAGTATTTT
clone_size: -; d_call: -; v_call: TRBV9; j_call: TRBJ2-1; cdr3_aa: CASSASGLYNEQFF; cdr3_nt: TGTGCCAGCAGCGCGAGCGGACTATACAATGAGCAGTTCTTC
clone_size: -; d_call: TRBD1; v_call: TRBV28; j_call: TRBJ1-6; cdr3_aa: CASSFTAGQAPNSPLHF; cdr3_nt: TGTGCCAGCAGTTTCACAGCTGGACAGGCGCCGAATTCACCCCTCCACTTT
clone_size: -; d_call: TRBD2; v_call: TRBV6-1; j_call: TRBJ2-1; cdr3_aa: CASSEGLAGYNEQFF; cdr3_nt: TGTGCCAGCAGTGAAGGGCTAGCGGGTTACAATGAGCAGTTCTTC
clone_size: -; d_call: -; v_call: TRBV6-5; j_call: TRBJ1-5; cdr3_aa: CASRADYSNQPQHF; cdr3_nt: TGTGCCAGCAGGGCAGATTATAGCAATCAGCCCCAGCATTTT
clone_size: -; d_call: -; v_call: TRBV30; j_call: TRBJ2-1; cdr3_aa: CAWSGAAMVRREQFF; cdr3_nt: TGTGCCTGGAGTGGGGCCGCAATGGTGCGTCGGGAGCAGTTCTTC
clone_size: -; d_call: TRBD1; v_call: TRBV6-2/TRBV6-3; j_call: TRBJ1-2; cdr3_aa: CASSYESGGDYGYTF; cdr3_nt: TGTGCCAGCAGTTACGAATCAGGGGGCGACTATGGCTACACCTTC
clone_size: -; d_call: -; v_call: TRBV12-3/TRBV12-4; j_call: TRBJ2-7; cdr3_aa: CASRGASYEQYF; cdr3_nt: TGTGCCAGTCGGGGGGCCTCCTACGAGCAGTACTTC
clone_size: -; d_call: -; v_call: TRBV18; j_call: TRBJ2-2; cdr3_aa: CASSAGQASTGELFF; cdr3_nt: TGTGCCAGCTCAGCAGGTCAGGCGAGCACCGGGGAGCTGTTTTTT
clone_size: -; d_call: TRBD1; v_call: TRBV6-6; j_call: TRBJ1-3; cdr3_aa: CASSFFGTAGNTIYF; cdr3_nt: TGTGCCAGCAGTTTTTTTGGGACAGCTGGAAACACCATATATTTT
clone_size: -; d_call: -; v_call: TRBV13; j_call: TRBJ1-1; cdr3_aa: CASSVPTANTEAFF; cdr3_nt: TGTGCCAGCAGCGTACCGACAGCTAACACTGAAGCTTTCTTT
clone_size: -; d_call: -; v_call: TRBV30; j_call: TRBJ2-3; cdr3_aa: CAWSVGAESTDTQYF; cdr3_nt: TGTGCCTGGAGTGTGGGAGCGGAGAGCACAGATACGCAGTATTTT
clone_size: -; d_call: -; v_call: TRBV7-2; j_call: TRBJ1-5; cdr3_aa: CASSLQGTNQPQHF; cdr3_nt: TGTGCCAGCAGCTTACAGGGGACCAATCAGCCCCAGCATTTT
clone_size: -; d_call: -; v_call: TRBV5-1; j_call: TRBJ1-3; cdr3_aa: CASSPGGSGNTIYF; cdr3_nt: TGCGCCAGCAGCCCGGGTGGCTCTGGAAACACCATATATTTT
clone_size: -; d_call: -; v_call: TRBV5-1; j_call: TRBJ2-7; cdr3_aa: CASSLEGESYEQYF; cdr3_nt: TGCGCCAGCAGCTTGGAGGGGGAATCGTACGAGCAGTACTTC